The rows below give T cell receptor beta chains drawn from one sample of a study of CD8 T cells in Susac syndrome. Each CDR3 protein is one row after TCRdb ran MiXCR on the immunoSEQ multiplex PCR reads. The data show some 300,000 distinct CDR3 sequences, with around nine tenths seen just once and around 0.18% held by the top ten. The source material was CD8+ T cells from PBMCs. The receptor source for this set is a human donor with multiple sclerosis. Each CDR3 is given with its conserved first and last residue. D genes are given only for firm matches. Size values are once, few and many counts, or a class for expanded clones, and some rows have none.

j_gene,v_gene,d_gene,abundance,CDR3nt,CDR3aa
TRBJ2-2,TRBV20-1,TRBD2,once,TGCAGTGCGGTCGGGGAGCGGGAGGTTATCGTAGGGGAGCTGTTTTTT,CSAVGEREVIVGELFF
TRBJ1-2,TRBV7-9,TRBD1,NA,TGTGCCAGCAGCACCGTCCGACAGGGAGGCTACACCTTC,CASSTVRQGGYTF
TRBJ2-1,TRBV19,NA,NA,TGTGCCTGTGAATGGGGCAATGAGCAGTTCTTC,CACEWGNEQFF
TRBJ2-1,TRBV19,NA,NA,TGTGCCAGTAGTATGATCAGTCCGAATGAGCAGTTCTTC,CASSMISPNEQFF
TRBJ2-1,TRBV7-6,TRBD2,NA,TGTGCCAGCAGCCCGAGGGTCGGGACTAGCGGGGGTAGACCTTACAATGAGCAGTTCTTC,CASSPRVGTSGGRPYNEQFF
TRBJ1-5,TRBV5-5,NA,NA,TGTGCCAGCAGCTTGCGCAGCCAAGTCTATAGCAATCAGCCCCAGCATTTT,CASSLRSQVYSNQPQHF
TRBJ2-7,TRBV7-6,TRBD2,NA,TGTGCCAGCAGCCCAGGGGTAGCGGGGGGGTTGAACTACGAGCAGTACTTC,CASSPGVAGGLNYEQYF
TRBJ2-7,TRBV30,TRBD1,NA,TGTGCCTGGACCTCCGGGACAGGGGATTACGAGCAGTACTTC,CAWTSGTGDYEQYF
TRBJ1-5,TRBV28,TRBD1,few,TGTGCCAGCATCGACAGGGAGCTCAATCAGCCCCAGCATTTT,CASIDRELNQPQHF
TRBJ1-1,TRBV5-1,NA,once,TGCGCCAGCAGCTTGAGGGCCCAGAACACTGAAGCTTTCTTT,CASSLRAQNTEAFF
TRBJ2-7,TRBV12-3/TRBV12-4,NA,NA,TGTGCCAGCAGTTCGCACGACGGACTCGATCCTTCCTACGAGCAGTACTTC,CASSSHDGLDPSYEQYF
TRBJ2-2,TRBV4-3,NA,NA,TGCGCCAGCAGCCAAGGCTGGGCGGTGGGGGCCTCGAACACCGGGGAGCTGTTTTTT,CASSQGWAVGASNTGELFF
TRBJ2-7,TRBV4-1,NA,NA,TGCGCCAGCAGCCAAATTCCGCAGACAGGTCACCGCTCCTACGAGCAGTACTTC,CASSQIPQTGHRSYEQYF
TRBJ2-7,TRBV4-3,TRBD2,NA,TGCGCCAGCAGCCAAGAGGCGGGGGGGCCGAGGTACGAGCAGTACTTC,CASSQEAGGPRYEQYF
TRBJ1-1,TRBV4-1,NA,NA,TGCGCCAGCAGCCAAGATTCATCCTACAGGAACACTGAAGCTTTCTTT,CASSQDSSYRNTEAFF
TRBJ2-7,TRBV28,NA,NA,TGTGCCAGCAGTTTAAGGGTCTTCTACTACGAGCAGTACTTC,CASSLRVFYYEQYF
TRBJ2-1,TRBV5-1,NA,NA,TGCGCCAGCAGCTCCATCCGGGACAGGGAGGTGAGCGGGACTAGGAATGAGCAGTTCTTC,CASSSIRDREVSGTRNEQFF
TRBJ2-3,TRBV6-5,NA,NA,TGTGCCAGCAGTTACTCGAGGTCGACTCAGAAGCGTACAGATACGCAGTATTTT,CASSYSRSTQKRTDTQYF